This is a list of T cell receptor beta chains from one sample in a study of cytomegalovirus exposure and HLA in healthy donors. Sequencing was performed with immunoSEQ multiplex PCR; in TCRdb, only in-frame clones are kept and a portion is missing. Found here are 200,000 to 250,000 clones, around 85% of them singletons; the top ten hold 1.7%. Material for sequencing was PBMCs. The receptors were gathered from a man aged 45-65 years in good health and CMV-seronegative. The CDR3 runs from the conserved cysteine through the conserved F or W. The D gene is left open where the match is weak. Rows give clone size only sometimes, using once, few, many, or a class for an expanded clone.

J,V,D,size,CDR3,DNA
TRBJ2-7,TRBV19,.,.,CASSGGTFSSYEQYF,TGTGCCAGTAGTGGAGGGACTTTCAGCTCCTACGAGCAGTACTTC
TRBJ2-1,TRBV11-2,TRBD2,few,CAIQTLAVYNEQFF,TGTGCCATCCAGACGCTAGCGGTATACAATGAGCAGTTCTTC
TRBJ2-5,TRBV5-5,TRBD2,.,CASSFKWTSSYLGKETQYF,TGTGCCAGCAGCTTTAAATGGACTAGCTCTTATCTTGGGAAAGAGACCCAGTACTTC
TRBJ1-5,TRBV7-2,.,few,CASSLWGRGDQPQHF,TGTGCCAGCAGCTTATGGGGCAGGGGAGATCAGCCCCAGCATTTT
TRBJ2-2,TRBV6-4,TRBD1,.,CASSKTGDLEELFF,TGTGCCAGCAGTAAGACAGGGGACCTCGAGGAGCTGTTTTTT
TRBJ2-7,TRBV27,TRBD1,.,CASSLKAGGFYEQYF,TGTGCCAGCAGTTTAAAGGCAGGGGGTTTCTACGAGCAGTACTTC
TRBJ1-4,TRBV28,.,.,CASSLSRGSNEKLFF,TGTGCCAGCAGTTTGAGCCGGGGGAGCAATGAAAAACTGTTTTTT
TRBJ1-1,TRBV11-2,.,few,CASSPKKTGFAEAFF,TGTGCCAGCAGCCCCAAAAAAACAGGGTTCGCTGAAGCTTTCTTT
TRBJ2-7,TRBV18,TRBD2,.,CASSPPPGGVYEQYF,TGTGCCAGCTCACCACCGCCGGGAGGTGTCTACGAGCAGTACTTC
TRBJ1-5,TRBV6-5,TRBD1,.,CASSMDRYQPQHF,TGTGCCAGCTCGATGGACAGGTATCAGCCCCAGCATTTT
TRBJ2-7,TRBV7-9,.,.,CASSSFDRPTYEQYF,TGTGCCAGCAGCTCCTTCGACAGGCCCACCTACGAGCAGTACTTC
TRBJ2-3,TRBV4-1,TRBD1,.,CASSHGDRASGADTQYF,TGCGCCAGCAGCCATGGGGACAGGGCCTCCGGTGCAGATACGCAGTATTTT
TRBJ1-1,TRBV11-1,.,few,CASSLARNTEAFF,TGTGCCAGCAGCTTAGCCAGGAACACTGAAGCTTTCTTT
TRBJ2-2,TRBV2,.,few,CASRTGFNTGELFF,TGTGCCAGCAGAACGGGGTTCAACACCGGGGAGCTGTTTTTT
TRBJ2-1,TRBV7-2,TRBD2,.,CASSLSSGRYNEQFF,TGTGCCAGCAGCCTATCTAGCGGGAGGTACAATGAGCAGTTCTTC
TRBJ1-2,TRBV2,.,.,CASSETADGYTF,TGTGCCAGCAGTGAAACGGCGGATGGCTACACCTTC
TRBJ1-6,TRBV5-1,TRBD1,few,CASSAGQYNSPLHF,TGCGCCAGCAGCGCGGGACAGTATAATTCACCCCTCCACTTT
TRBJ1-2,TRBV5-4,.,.,CASSGLRGARYGYTF,TGTGCCAGCAGCGGACTGCGGGGGGCACGCTATGGCTACACCTTC
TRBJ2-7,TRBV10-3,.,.,CAISGGGNEQYF,TGTGCCATCAGTGGTGGGGGCAACGAGCAGTACTTC
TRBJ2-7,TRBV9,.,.,CASSPRRQASVEQYF,TGTGCCAGCAGCCCAAGAAGACAGGCCTCAGTCGAGCAGTACTTC
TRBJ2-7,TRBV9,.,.,CASSVSGAYEQYF,TGTGCCAGCAGCGTTTCCGGGGCCTACGAGCAGTACTTC
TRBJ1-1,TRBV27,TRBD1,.,CASRARRDRGQTEAFF,TGTGCCAGCAGGGCACGGCGGGACAGGGGTCAGACTGAAGCTTTCTTT
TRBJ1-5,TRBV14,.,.,CASSQGLSQPQHF,TGTGCCAGCAGCCAAGGTCTAAGCCAGCCCCAGCATTTT
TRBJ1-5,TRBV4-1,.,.,CASSYGGGGQPQHF,TGCGCCAGCAGTTATGGGGGGGGCGGTCAGCCCCAGCATTTT
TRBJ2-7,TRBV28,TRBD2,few,CASSLWWTSGRVTQYEQYF,TGTGCCAGCAGTTTATGGTGGACTAGCGGGAGGGTAACCCAGTACGAGCAGTACTTC
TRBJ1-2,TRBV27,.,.,CASSSLGREANYGYTF,TGTGCCAGCAGCTCCCTCGGGCGGGAAGCTAACTATGGCTACACCTTC
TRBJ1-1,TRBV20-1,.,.,CSARGDTEAFF,TGCAGTGCCCGGGGGGACACTGAAGCTTTCTTT
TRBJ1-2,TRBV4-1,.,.,CASSQPTQGNYGYTF,TGCGCCAGCAGCCAACCAACCCAGGGGAACTATGGCTACACCTTC
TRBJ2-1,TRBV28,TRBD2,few,CASSRLAGGTLGAYNEQFF,TGTGCCAGCAGTCGACTAGCGGGAGGAACTTTGGGGGCCTACAATGAGCAGTTCTTC
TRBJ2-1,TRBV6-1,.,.,CASTSRGTYNEQFF,TGTGCCAGCACTTCCAGGGGTACCTACAATGAGCAGTTCTTC
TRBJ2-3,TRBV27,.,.,CASIPSLATLDTQYF,TGTGCCAGCATCCCCAGTCTAGCGACCCTGGATACGCAGTATTTT
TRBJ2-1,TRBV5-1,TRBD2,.,CASSLAPSGSYNEQFF,TGCGCCAGCAGCTTGGCCCCTAGCGGGAGCTACAATGAGCAGTTCTTC
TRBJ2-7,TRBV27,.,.,CASSSESPTGEQYF,TGTGCCAGCAGTTCGGAGAGCCCTACGGGAGAGCAGTACTTC
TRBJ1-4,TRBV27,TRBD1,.,CASSPQGRGRGRDEKLFF,TGTGCCAGCAGTCCCCAAGGGAGAGGCAGGGGGCGCGATGAAAAACTGTTTTTT
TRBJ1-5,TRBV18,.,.,CASSLSGDQPQHF,TGTGCCAGCTCACTTTCAGGGGATCAGCCCCAGCATTTT
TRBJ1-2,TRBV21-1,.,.,CASSKLTPADRGRVWGYTF,TGTGCCAGCAGCAAATTAACCCCGGCCGACAGGGGGCGAGTTTGGGGCTACACCTTC
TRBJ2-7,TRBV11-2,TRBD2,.,CASSPRLAGAPGHEQYF,TGTGCCAGCAGCCCCCGACTAGCGGGAGCCCCAGGCCACGAGCAGTACTTC
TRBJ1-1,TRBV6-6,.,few,CASTRDTEAFF,TGTGCCAGCACGCGGGACACTGAAGCTTTCTTT
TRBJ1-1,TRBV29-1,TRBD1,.,CSVRDRGHETEAFF,TGCAGCGTGCGGGACAGGGGCCACGAAACTGAAGCTTTCTTT
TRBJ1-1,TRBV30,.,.,CAWRALNTEAFF,TGTGCCTGGAGGGCACTGAACACTGAAGCTTTCTTT
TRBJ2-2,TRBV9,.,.,CASSVRQEGGELFF,TGTGCCAGCAGCGTACGTCAGGAGGGCGGGGAGCTGTTTTTT
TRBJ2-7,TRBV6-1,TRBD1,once,CASSGTGRSYEQYF,TGTGCCAGCAGCGGGACAGGGCGCTCCTACGAGCAGTACTTC
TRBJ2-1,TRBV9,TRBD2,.,CASSVRGGLYNEQFF,TGTGCCAGCAGCGTAAGGGGAGGGCTCTACAATGAGCAGTTCTTC
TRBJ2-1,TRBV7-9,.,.,CASSPGESYNEQFF,TGTGCCAGCAGCCCCGGGGAGTCCTACAATGAGCAGTTCTTC
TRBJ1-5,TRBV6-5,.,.,CASSYSRQGLEPQHF,TGTGCCAGCAGTTACTCGAGGCAGGGACTAGAGCCCCAGCATTTT
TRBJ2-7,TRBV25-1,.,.,CASSDRVGDNYEQYF,TGTGCCAGCAGTGACCGCGTAGGGGACAACTACGAGCAGTACTTC
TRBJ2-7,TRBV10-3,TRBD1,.,CAISESTGTEQYF,TGTGCCATCAGTGAGTCGACAGGGACCGAGCAGTACTTC
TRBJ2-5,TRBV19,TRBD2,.,CASSSGLAVKTQYF,TGTGCCAGTAGTTCAGGACTAGCCGTGAAGACCCAGTACTTC
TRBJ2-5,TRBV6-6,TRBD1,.,CATLPGTGRQETQYF,TGTGCCACCCTACCCGGGACAGGGCGGCAAGAGACCCAGTACTTC